The clone carrying this T cell receptor (beta chain) was observed a single time. Its cognate antigen is unknown. The source of the sample is a study of cytomegalovirus exposure and HLA in healthy donors. Whole-study findings and limits: In the analysis, some V segments, TRBV6-2 and TRBV6-3 included, were excluded as indistinguishable. Generally TCR sequences proved uncommon, though certain public TCRs appeared in numerous donors. Later analysis showed most CMV-associated TCR beta chains appearing HLA-restricted.

It was with 60 Vbeta and 13 Jbeta primers that the PCR ran. Using immunoSEQ multiplex PCR, the repertoire was profiled, and TCRdb retains in-frame clones only, with some absent. The sample records about 150,000 clones, approximately 83% being singletons. V dropped 3 bases and J dropped 10; count of bases not matched to a gene: 26. CDR1 and CDR2 (germline): MNHNS, SASEGT. The CDR3 extends over 19 amino acids. What was sequenced was PBMCs. The chain carries TRBV6-1 and TRBJ2-7, with TRBD1 matching 8 bases. This TCR was recovered from a man aged 40-50 years in good health and CMV-seronegative. For the CDR3, the DNA is TGTGCCAGCAGTGACCCGAGGGGTACAGGGGGTGAACCCCTCTCCCGCCAGTACTTC. This translates into CASSDPRGTGGEPLSRQYF.